The TCR beta chain described here comes from a study of beta chain features in type 1 diabetes. The V segment lost 0 bases and the J segment 5 bases; nucleotides outside the gene matches: 2. Germline CDR1 reads ENHRY; CDR2 reads SYGVKD. The CDR3 covers 15 residues. What was sequenced were expressed TCRB transcripts, since all of the isolated RNA had been reverse transcribed. Libraries were prepared by immunoSEQ multiplex PCR; TCRdb keeps only in-frame clonotypes and omits some of them. The sample holds 300,000 to 400,000 clones, over 8.5% seen once. Study conclusions and caveats: Although PCR might favor shorter templates, it would do so equally in patients and controls. All four CD4+ subsets of Type 1 diabetes patients contained TCRB CDR3s that were moderately but significantly shorter.

This clone was counted at least ten times. Its cognate antigen is unknown. This receptor was taken from a man under 40 with type 1 diabetes. The genes are TRBV10-3 and TRBJ1-5, with 9 bases aligning to TRBD1. Sequencing input: central memory CD4+ T cells from blood. This chain's CDR3 is CAISESTGGHQPQHF. The DNA of the CDR3 is TGTGCCATCAGTGAGTCCACAGGGGGCCATCAGCCCCAGCATTTT.